These T cell receptor beta chains were read from a single sample in a study of blood T cells in healthy people across ages. Each CDR3 protein is one row after TCRdb ran MiXCR on the 5' RACE reads. The sample includes 800,000 or so distinct CDR3 sequences, approximately 59% seen only once; the top ten take roughly 26%. Sequenced material: blood. These receptors were collected from a man in his thirties or forties in good health. CDR3s include the opening cysteine and the closing phenylalanine or tryptophan. The order of the fields is V gene, clone size, J gene, D gene, CDR3 protein, CDR3 DNA. D genes are given only for firm matches. Where a row states a size, it is once, few, many or the class of an expanded clone; other rows omit it.

v_call: TRBV6-6; clone_size: -; j_call: TRBJ2-3; d_call: -; cdr3_aa: CASSYSDLRGYEQYF; cdr3_nt: TGTGCCAGCAGTTACTCGGACCTTAGGGGCTACGAGCAGTATTTT
v_call: TRBV11-1; clone_size: -; j_call: TRBJ2-5; d_call: -; cdr3_aa: CASSLARAVGAQYF; cdr3_nt: TGTGCCAGCAGCTTAGCGCGAGCGGTGGGAGCCCAGTACTTC
v_call: TRBV6-2/TRBV6-3; clone_size: -; j_call: TRBJ2-1; d_call: -; cdr3_aa: CASALPPGQANEQFF; cdr3_nt: TGTGCCAGCGCGCTACCCCCGGGTCAGGCCAATGAGCAGTTCTTC
v_call: TRBV7-2; clone_size: -; j_call: TRBJ2-1; d_call: -; cdr3_aa: CASSFLVNEQFF; cdr3_nt: TGTGCCAGCAGCTTTCTCGTAAATGAGCAGTTCTTC
v_call: TRBV9; clone_size: -; j_call: TRBJ2-3; d_call: -; cdr3_aa: CASSVSYAVSSTDTQYF; cdr3_nt: TGTGCCAGCAGCGTTTCCTATGCGGTCTCTAGCACAGATACGCAGTATTTT
v_call: TRBV5-1; clone_size: -; j_call: TRBJ2-6; d_call: -; cdr3_aa: CASSFVGGSSGANVLTF; cdr3_nt: TGCGCCAGCAGCTTTGTTGGGGGGAGCTCTGGGGCCAACGTCCTGACTTTC
v_call: TRBV10-3; clone_size: -; j_call: TRBJ2-5; d_call: TRBD1; cdr3_aa: CATRDREETQYF; cdr3_nt: TGTGCCACCCGGGACAGGGAAGAGACCCAGTACTTC
v_call: TRBV12-3/TRBV12-4; clone_size: -; j_call: TRBJ2-5; d_call: -; cdr3_aa: CASSFGQWETQYF; cdr3_nt: TGTGCCAGCAGTTTCGGGCAGTGGGAGACCCAGTACTTC
v_call: TRBV30; clone_size: once; j_call: TRBJ2-7; d_call: -; cdr3_aa: CAWSVEGPQYF; cdr3_nt: TGTGCCTGGAGTGTAGAGGGGCCGCAGTACTTC
v_call: TRBV27; clone_size: -; j_call: TRBJ2-7; d_call: -; cdr3_aa: CASSLVRGAYEQYF; cdr3_nt: TGTGCCAGTAGTTTAGTAAGGGGGGCCTACGAGCAGTACTTC
v_call: TRBV25-1; clone_size: -; j_call: TRBJ1-1; d_call: -; cdr3_aa: CATRGGNTEAFF; cdr3_nt: TGTGCCACCCGGGGGGGGAACACTGAAGCTTTCTTT
v_call: TRBV9; clone_size: -; j_call: TRBJ1-5; d_call: -; cdr3_aa: CASSSEGENNQPQHF; cdr3_nt: TGTGCCAGCAGCTCAGAGGGAGAAAATAATCAGCCCCAGCATTTT
v_call: TRBV4-1; clone_size: -; j_call: TRBJ2-3; d_call: -; cdr3_aa: CASSHASLGADTQYF; cdr3_nt: TGCGCCAGCAGCCATGCCTCCCTAGGGGCAGATACGCAGTATTTT
v_call: TRBV7-9; clone_size: few; j_call: TRBJ2-3; d_call: -; cdr3_aa: CASSVERISTDTQYF; cdr3_nt: TGTGCCAGCAGCGTGGAGAGGATTAGCACAGATACGCAGTATTTT
v_call: TRBV7-2; clone_size: -; j_call: TRBJ2-7; d_call: TRBD1; cdr3_aa: CASSPWTGNYEQYF; cdr3_nt: TGTGCCAGCAGCCCTTGGACAGGTAACTACGAGCAGTACTTC
v_call: TRBV7-9; clone_size: few; j_call: TRBJ2-1; d_call: -; cdr3_aa: CASSPPGEKANEQFF; cdr3_nt: TGTGCCAGCAGCCCACCGGGAGAAAAAGCCAATGAGCAGTTCTTC
v_call: TRBV5-5; clone_size: -; j_call: TRBJ2-1; d_call: -; cdr3_aa: CASSPWANNEQFF; cdr3_nt: TGTGCCAGCAGCCCGTGGGCGAACAATGAGCAGTTCTTC
v_call: TRBV7-9; clone_size: -; j_call: TRBJ1-2; d_call: TRBD1; cdr3_aa: CASSFTGDGYTF; cdr3_nt: TGTGCCAGCAGCTTTACAGGGGATGGCTACACCTTC
v_call: TRBV18; clone_size: -; j_call: TRBJ2-3; d_call: -; cdr3_aa: CASSAAGALTDTQYF; cdr3_nt: TGTGCCAGCTCAGCCGCGGGGGCCCTCACAGATACGCAGTATTTT
v_call: TRBV2; clone_size: -; j_call: TRBJ2-7; d_call: TRBD2; cdr3_aa: CASSLRTSGGITYEQYF; cdr3_nt: TGTGCCAGCAGTCTTAGGACTAGCGGGGGCATAACCTACGAGCAGTACTTC
v_call: TRBV20-1; clone_size: few; j_call: TRBJ2-7; d_call: -; cdr3_aa: CSASGPGEQYF; cdr3_nt: TGCAGTGCTTCAGGGCCGGGGGAGCAGTACTTC
v_call: TRBV7-3; clone_size: -; j_call: TRBJ2-2; d_call: -; cdr3_aa: CASSPLPGELFF; cdr3_nt: TGTGCCAGCAGCCCCCTCCCCGGGGAGCTGTTTTTT
v_call: TRBV27; clone_size: -; j_call: TRBJ2-7; d_call: TRBD1; cdr3_aa: CASSLTDRGSEQYF; cdr3_nt: TGTGCCAGCAGTTTAACAGACAGGGGGTCCGAGCAGTACTTC
v_call: TRBV29-1; clone_size: -; j_call: TRBJ1-1; d_call: TRBD1; cdr3_aa: CSDTGGLGKAFF; cdr3_nt: TGCAGCGACACAGGGGGCCTCGGGAAAGCTTTCTTT
v_call: TRBV5-1; clone_size: -; j_call: TRBJ2-3; d_call: -; cdr3_aa: CASSPLEGWTDTQYF; cdr3_nt: TGCGCCAGTAGCCCCCTGGAAGGGTGGACAGATACGCAGTATTTT
v_call: TRBV7-2; clone_size: -; j_call: TRBJ2-5; d_call: -; cdr3_aa: CASSLAGLRQETQYF; cdr3_nt: TGTGCCAGCAGCTTAGCTGGCCTGCGCCAAGAGACCCAGTACTTC
v_call: TRBV6-5; clone_size: -; j_call: TRBJ1-3; d_call: TRBD1; cdr3_aa: CASSRDRSSGNTIYF; cdr3_nt: TGTGCCAGCAGTCGGGACAGGAGCTCTGGAAACACCATATATTTT
v_call: TRBV27; clone_size: -; j_call: TRBJ2-1; d_call: TRBD2; cdr3_aa: CASAQDGGTYNEQFF; cdr3_nt: TGTGCCAGTGCTCAAGACGGGGGGACCTACAATGAGCAGTTCTTC
v_call: TRBV29-1; clone_size: -; j_call: TRBJ2-1; d_call: TRBD1; cdr3_aa: CSVGDRGDEQFF; cdr3_nt: TGCAGCGTTGGAGACAGGGGCGATGAGCAGTTCTTC
v_call: TRBV10-3; clone_size: -; j_call: TRBJ1-2; d_call: -; cdr3_aa: CAISEGSYGYTF; cdr3_nt: TGTGCCATCAGTGAGGGAAGCTATGGCTACACCTTC
v_call: TRBV25-1; clone_size: -; j_call: TRBJ2-1; d_call: TRBD1; cdr3_aa: CASSEFGTGNQFF; cdr3_nt: TGTGCCAGCAGTGAATTTGGGACAGGGAATCAGTTCTTC
v_call: TRBV3-1; clone_size: -; j_call: TRBJ2-1; d_call: -; cdr3_aa: CASSHAGRDNEQFF; cdr3_nt: TGTGCCAGCAGCCATGCAGGACGGGACAATGAGCAGTTCTTC
v_call: TRBV11-2; clone_size: few; j_call: TRBJ2-7; d_call: TRBD2; cdr3_aa: CASRGPGGSYEQYF; cdr3_nt: TGTGCCAGCAGAGGGCCGGGAGGGTCATACGAGCAGTACTTC
v_call: TRBV6-1; clone_size: -; j_call: TRBJ2-3; d_call: -; cdr3_aa: CASGEGHPDTQYF; cdr3_nt: TGTGCCAGCGGGGAAGGGCATCCAGATACGCAGTATTTT
v_call: TRBV7-2; clone_size: -; j_call: TRBJ1-4; d_call: TRBD1; cdr3_aa: CASSFRTGGIATNEKLFF; cdr3_nt: TGTGCCAGCAGCTTCAGGACAGGGGGCATTGCAACTAATGAAAAACTGTTTTTT
v_call: TRBV29-1; clone_size: few; j_call: TRBJ2-7; d_call: TRBD1; cdr3_aa: CSGRTGSSYEQYF; cdr3_nt: TGCAGCGGCCGGACAGGGAGCTCCTACGAGCAGTACTTC
v_call: TRBV4-2; clone_size: few; j_call: TRBJ2-1; d_call: TRBD2; cdr3_aa: CASSQDAGGRNEQFF; cdr3_nt: TGTGCCAGCAGCCAAGATGCGGGGGGCAGGAATGAGCAGTTCTTC
v_call: TRBV7-9; clone_size: -; j_call: TRBJ2-5; d_call: TRBD2; cdr3_aa: CASSLASGGAEKTQYF; cdr3_nt: TGTGCCAGCAGCTTAGCCAGCGGGGGGGCGGAAAAGACCCAGTACTTC
v_call: TRBV6-2/TRBV6-3; clone_size: -; j_call: TRBJ2-7; d_call: -; cdr3_aa: CASSYYARSYEQYF; cdr3_nt: TGTGCCAGCAGTTACTATGCACGTTCCTACGAGCAGTACTTC
v_call: TRBV5-8; clone_size: -; j_call: TRBJ2-5; d_call: -; cdr3_aa: CASSRRGGDRETQYF; cdr3_nt: TGTGCCAGCAGCCGCCGGGGCGGGGATCGGGAGACCCAGTACTTC
v_call: TRBV2; clone_size: -; j_call: TRBJ2-7; d_call: -; cdr3_aa: CASIRPAGPYEQYF; cdr3_nt: TGTGCCAGCATACGGCCAGCAGGGCCCTACGAGCAGTACTTC
v_call: TRBV28; clone_size: -; j_call: TRBJ2-7; d_call: TRBD2; cdr3_aa: CASSSRTRNGYEQYF; cdr3_nt: TGTGCCAGCAGTTCCCGGACTAGGAATGGGTACGAGCAGTACTTC
v_call: TRBV30; clone_size: -; j_call: TRBJ2-3; d_call: -; cdr3_aa: CAVTGRTDTQYF; cdr3_nt: TGTGCCGTGACAGGACGCACAGATACGCAGTATTTT
v_call: TRBV29-1; clone_size: -; j_call: TRBJ1-4; d_call: TRBD1; cdr3_aa: CSIRTGGGFAEKLFF; cdr3_nt: TGCAGCATCCGGACGGGAGGGGGCTTTGCTGAAAAACTGTTTTTT
v_call: TRBV30; clone_size: -; j_call: TRBJ1-1; d_call: -; cdr3_aa: CAWEGQNTEAFF; cdr3_nt: TGTGCCTGGGAGGGACAGAACACTGAAGCTTTCTTT
v_call: TRBV4-2; clone_size: -; j_call: TRBJ1-4; d_call: -; cdr3_aa: CASSQEAGYEKLFF; cdr3_nt: TGTGCCAGCAGCCAAGAAGCCGGTTATGAAAAACTGTTTTTT
v_call: TRBV5-1; clone_size: -; j_call: TRBJ2-5; d_call: TRBD1; cdr3_aa: CASSLARDRGETQYF; cdr3_nt: TGCGCCAGCAGCTTGGCCCGGGACAGAGGCGAGACCCAGTACTTC
v_call: TRBV6-5; clone_size: -; j_call: TRBJ2-3; d_call: TRBD2; cdr3_aa: CASSYGASGRGTQYF; cdr3_nt: TGTGCCAGCAGTTACGGTGCTAGCGGCCGAGGGACGCAGTATTTT
v_call: TRBV4-2; clone_size: -; j_call: TRBJ1-2; d_call: -; cdr3_aa: CASSQESSGVDGYTF; cdr3_nt: TGTGCCAGCAGCCAAGAGAGCTCAGGGGTGGATGGCTACACCTTC
v_call: TRBV5-1; clone_size: -; j_call: TRBJ1-2; d_call: -; cdr3_aa: CASTSDRQNYGYTF; cdr3_nt: TGCGCCAGCACCTCTGACAGGCAGAACTATGGCTACACCTTC
v_call: TRBV27; clone_size: few; j_call: TRBJ2-7; d_call: TRBD1; cdr3_aa: CASSVNRGYEQYF; cdr3_nt: TGTGCCAGCAGTGTAAACAGGGGATACGAGCAGTACTTC
v_call: TRBV20-1; clone_size: -; j_call: TRBJ2-7; d_call: -; cdr3_aa: CSAGGGQSVNEQYF; cdr3_nt: TGCAGTGCTGGGGGGGGACAGTCCGTAAACGAGCAGTACTTC
v_call: TRBV5-1; clone_size: once; j_call: TRBJ2-7; d_call: TRBD2; cdr3_aa: CASSSGEGYEQYF; cdr3_nt: TGCGCCAGCAGCTCCGGGGAGGGCTACGAGCAGTACTTC
v_call: TRBV7-2; clone_size: once; j_call: TRBJ1-2; d_call: TRBD1; cdr3_aa: CASSPQRGHGLSYTF; cdr3_nt: TGTGCCAGCAGCCCCCAAAGGGGGCATGGTTTAAGCTACACCTTC